A single sample gave rise to the 27 T cell receptor beta chains below, sequenced in a study of cytomegalovirus exposure and HLA in healthy donors. Vbeta (60) and Jbeta (13) primers were used in the PCR. Data came from immunoSEQ multiplex PCR; TCRdb stores just in-frame clones and leaves some out. The data show about 190,000 clones, over 70% seen once. Sequencing was done on a sample of PBMCs. These receptors were collected from a man between 50 and 59 years old in good health and CMV-seronegative.

This clone was seen just once. The chain recombines TRBV11-2 with TRBJ2-7; D may be TRBD1 (5 bases). CDR1 is SGHAT, CDR2 FQNNGV, per germline. Trimming shortened V by 1 base and J by 3 bases, and 10 bases separated the two germline ends. CDR3 size: 14 residues. This CDR3 reads CASSLVAGRYEQYF. CDR3 coding DNA: TGTGCCAGCAGCTTAGTGGCAGGGCGCTACGAGCAGTACTTC.

This chain links TRBV27 with TRBJ1-4; 10 bases map to TRBD1. This CDR3 contains 13 residues. The germline gives CDR1 MNHEY, CDR2 SMNVEV (reference sequence). With 5 bases clipped from V and 8 bases from J, the junction kept 2 bases outside the gene matches. The CDR3 spells CASSVGQGEKLFF. The DNA of the CDR3 is TGTGCCAGCAGTGTGGGACAGGGGGAAAAACTGTTTTTT.

The CDR3 sequence: CASSLPTSDEQFF. The CDR3, as DNA: TGTGCCAGCAGCTTACCGACTAGCGATGAGCAGTTCTTC. The chain combines TRBV5-4 with TRBJ2-1, with TRBD2 identical over 8 bases. From germline, CDR1 is SGHNT and CDR2 YYREEE (reference sequence). This CDR3 contains 13 residues. V shed 2 bases and J 8 bases; nucleotides not matched to a gene: 3.

The rearrangement links TRBV7-2 to TRBJ1-6, with 9 bases that match TRBD1. Per the germline V gene, CDR1 is SGHTA and CDR2 is FQGNSA. The CDR3 contains 15 residues. With V trimmed by 5 bases and J by 5 bases, 4 bases remained unmatched. The DNA for the CDR3 is TGTGCCAGCAGCATAGGACAGGGGAATAATTCACCCCTCCACTTT. The encoded protein is CASSIGQGNNSPLHF.

CDR3 loop: CASSPGTPLEQYF. The DNA of the CDR3 is TGTGCCAGCAGCCCAGGGACTCCCTTGGAGCAGTACTTC. The V call is TRBV7-9, the J call TRBJ2-7, with D perhaps matching TRBD2 (6 bases). The CDR3 is 13 residues long. CDR1 and CDR2 (germline): SEHNR, FQNEAQ (reference sequence). The V end was cut by 5 bases, the J end by 7 bases, with 15 bases between.

The rearrangement joins TRBV4-2 to TRBJ2-7; 9 positions match TRBD1. Germline CDR1 reads LGHNA; CDR2 reads YNFKEQ. The CDR3 contains 15 residues. V trimming: 4 bases; J trimming: 5 bases; junction bases outside the gene matches: 9. The CDR3 DNA sequence: TGTGCCAGCAGCCTATCGCGGGACAGGGCCCACGAGCAGTACTTC. Its translation is CASSLSRDRAHEQYF.

The V gene is TRBV19, the J gene TRBJ1-5; D is unresolved. CDR1 and CDR2 from the germline V gene are LNHDA and SQIVND (reference sequence). The germline V and J ends were trimmed by 6 bases and 0 bases, with 12 bases remaining between them. The CDR3 consists of 15 residues. The CDR3 sequence is CASSPSRGSNQPQHF. The CDR3 DNA is TGTGCCAGTAGCCCCTCCCGGGGTAGCAATCAGCCCCAGCATTTT. The variable domain in full, with the rest retrieved from reference TRBV19 and TRBJ1-5, is DGGITQSPKYLFRKEGQNVTLSCEQNLNHDAMYWYRQDPGQGLRLIYYSQIVNDFQKGDIAEGYSVSREKKESFPLTVTSAQKNPTAFYLCASSPSRGSNQPQHFGDGTRLSIL.

The chain has TRBV4-1 and TRBJ2-3; D may be TRBD2 (7 bases). The CDR3 loop spans 16 amino acids. The V gene lost 0 bases and the J gene lost 5 bases, with 15 bases spanning the gap. Germline loops: CDR1 MGHRA, CDR2 YSYEKL. The CDR3 DNA follows: TGCGCCAGCAGCCAAGATAAAGGGGGGGAGGAAGATACGCAGTATTTT. It codes for CASSQDKGGEEDTQYF.

V is TRBV6-5 and J is TRBJ2-7; TRBD2 agrees at 11 bases. Germline V gives CDR1 MNHEY, CDR2 SVGAGI. The CDR3 runs 14 residues. Losses at the gene ends were 10 bases for V and 0 bases for J; bases not matched to a gene: 5. The CDR3 protein is CAMGTSGPSYEQYF. DNA for the CDR3: TGTGCCATGGGGACTAGCGGACCCTCCTACGAGCAGTACTTC.

This chain connects TRBV5-1 to TRBJ2-3, with TRBD2 matching 7 bases. Germline V gene data show CDR1 as SGHRS and CDR2 as YFSETQ. Trimming took 2 bases from V and 0 from J; bases not matched to a gene: 6. CDR3 length equals 16 residues. The CDR3 loop is CASSFLGRGSTDTQYF. In nucleotides, the CDR3 is TGCGCCAGCAGCTTTTTGGGGCGGGGGAGCACAGATACGCAGTATTTT. Full variable domain (remainder filled in from reference TRBV5-1 and TRBJ2-3): KAGVTQTPRYLIKTRGQQVTLSCSPISGHRSVSWYQQTPGQGLQFLFEYFSETQRNKGNFPGRFSGRQFSNSRSEMNVSTLELGDSALYLCASSFLGRGSTDTQYFGPGTRLTVL.

This rearrangement joins TRBV19 to TRBJ2-1; D may be TRBD1 (6 bases). V lost 5 bases, J lost 9 bases, and 14 bases lay in between. CDR3 length: 13 amino acids. Germline values: CDR1 LNHDA, CDR2 SQIVND (reference sequence). Here the CDR3 DNA reads TGTGCCAGTAGTCCTACAGGGAATAGTGAGCAGTTCTTC. Translating it yields CASSPTGNSEQFF.

The genes are TRBV9 and TRBJ2-5; a weak D match, TRBD2 (5 bases). The CDR3 has 14 amino acids. The germline CDR1 and CDR2 sequences are SGDLS and YYNGEE. Between the trimmed V and J ends, which lost 4 bases and 5 bases, there was a span of 15 bases. This chain's CDR3 is CASSNRPLAETQYF. CDR3 DNA: TGTGCCAGCAGCAACCGACCCTTAGCGGAGACCCAGTACTTC.

The gene calls are TRBV28 and TRBJ2-5; the match to TRBD1 covers 7 bases. V trimming: 6 bases; J trimming: 2 bases; junction bases outside the gene matches: 6. The CDR3 runs 14 residues. CDR1 is MDHEN and CDR2 is SYDVKM in the germline V gene. CDR3 bases: TGTGCCAGCAGACCTACAGGGGATCAAGAGACCCAGTACTTC. Its translation: CASRPTGDQETQYF.

J is TRBJ1-2 and V is TRBV9; D remains ambiguous. Germline V CDR1 and CDR2: SGDLS, YYNGEE. Deletions cut 4 bases from V and 2 bases from J, with 6 bases between. There are 12 residues in the CDR3. CDR3 bases: TGTGCCAGCAGCCTAGCAAACTATGGCTACACCTTC. This gives the protein CASSLANYGYTF.

The V call is TRBV4-1, the J call TRBJ2-7; 8 bases are shared with TRBD2. There are 13 residues in the CDR3. Germline-derived CDR1 and CDR2 are MGHRA and YSYEKL. J lost 7 bases, V lost 2 bases, and 4 bases had no gene match. The CDR3 is CASSQTGGTEQYF. The DNA for the CDR3 is TGCGCCAGCAGCCAAACGGGGGGGACGGAGCAGTACTTC.

The chain combines TRBV10-3 with TRBJ2-7, with D perhaps TRBD1 (6 bases). The V and J ends lost 3 bases and 0 bases respectively, with 12 bases between them. The CDR3 consists of 15 residues. Germline V CDR1 and CDR2: ENHRY, SYGVKD. The CDR3 DNA is TGTGCCATCAGTGAAGGGACGGGACACTCCTACGAGCAGTACTTC. Translated, it gives CAISEGTGHSYEQYF.

J is TRBJ1-4 and V is TRBV13, with D tentatively TRBD1 (5 bases). The CDR3 runs 15 residues. Deletions cut 0 bases from V and 7 bases from J, with 12 bases between. Germline-derived CDR1 and CDR2 are PRHDT and FYEKMQ (reference sequence). The CDR3 reads CASSLGDRRSEKLFF. CDR3 nucleotide sequence: TGTGCCAGCAGCTTAGGTGACAGAAGAAGTGAAAAACTGTTTTTT.

The chain combines TRBV30 with TRBJ2-7; 13 bases align to TRBD2. The germline V gene has CDR1 GTSNPN and CDR2 SVGIG (reference sequence). The CDR3 runs 16 residues. Germline trimming cut 0 bases from V and 4 bases from J; bases unmatched to any gene: 6. The CDR3 is CAWSVRTSGGVYEQYF. The CDR3 DNA follows: TGTGCCTGGAGTGTAAGGACTAGCGGGGGAGTATACGAGCAGTACTTC.

CDR3 nucleotide sequence: TGTGCCAGCAGCTTGAGCGCTGGCACCGGGGAGCTGTTTTTT. This encodes CASSLSAGTGELFF. The chain couples TRBV7-2 to TRBJ2-2, with no clear D. CDR1 and CDR2 from the germline V gene are SGHTA and FQGNSA. V lost 3 bases and J 4 bases, leaving 9 bases between the germline ends. The CDR3 is 14 residues long.

CDR3: CASSTGQFNQPQHF. As DNA, the CDR3 is TGTGCCAGCAGTACGGGACAGTTCAATCAGCCCCAGCATTTT. This chain joins TRBV6-5 and TRBJ1-5, with 7 nucleotides matching TRBD1. Germline V lookup: CDR1 MNHEY, CDR2 SVGAGI. Trimming removed 5 bases from V and 3 bases from J; junction bases left unmatched: 4. This CDR3 has 14 residues.

The chain couples TRBV7-6 to TRBJ2-1; TRBD2 matches 10 bases. Germline V gene data show CDR1 as SGHVS and CDR2 as FNYEAQ. V lost 4 bases to trimming and J lost 0 bases; unmatched junction nucleotides: 15. The CDR3 has 20 residues. The DNA of the CDR3 is TGTGCCAGCAGCTCCCGAGGTAGCGGGGGGATTACTAGCTCCTACAATGAGCAGTTCTTC. Its protein is CASSSRGSGGITSSYNEQFF.

The rearrangement links TRBV6-6 to TRBJ1-5; no clear D. The germline CDR1 and CDR2 sequences are MNHNY and SVGAGI (reference sequence). The CDR3 is 15 amino acids. Trimming stripped 5 bases from V and 4 bases from J, with 15 bases between. The CDR3 bases are TGTGCCAGCAGTCCGGCAGCTGGGCTTAATCAGCCCCAGCATTTT. Protein sequence: CASSPAAGLNQPQHF.

The chain carries TRBV21-1 and TRBJ1-2; TRBD1 is taken as the D call from the table, unchecked against the DNA. TRBV21-1 is listed as a pseudogene. This CDR3 is built from 11 residues. CDR3 DNA sequence: TGTGCCAGCAGGGACAGCGATGGCTACACCTTC. Translated: CASRDSDGYTF.

The rearrangement links TRBV19 to TRBJ1-3; D ambiguous. CDR3 length: 12 amino acids. Trimming took off 5 bases at V and 4 bases at J, with 6 bases between the two ends. Germline CDR1 and CDR2: LNHDA and SQIVND (reference sequence). The CDR3 bases are TGTGCCAGTAGTTTCGGGGGAAACACCATATATTTT. Translating it yields CASSFGGNTIYF.

This rearrangement joins TRBV2 to TRBJ1-1; unclear D gene. The CDR3 is 13 residues long. Germline CDR1 and CDR2: SNHLY and FYNNEI. V shed 4 bases and J shed 5 bases, with 11 bases lying between them. The chain's CDR3 is CASSAAEKTEAFF. The DNA for the CDR3 is TGTGCCAGCAGTGCTGCGGAAAAGACTGAAGCTTTCTTT.

This chain links TRBV9 with TRBJ2-5; TRBD2 is a possible D gene (7 bases). The J call is in doubt because the DNA end fits TRBJ2-7 better. The CDR3 spans 16 residues. The V gene's germline CDR1 is SGDLS and CDR2 YYNGEE. The CDR3 nucleotides are TGTGCCAGCAGCCCCTACCACGCGGGGGCATCCTACGAGCAGTACTTC. Translation: CASSPYHAGASYEQYF.

V and J are TRBV19 and TRBJ2-1, with a tentative D call TRBD2 (5 bases). Germline CDR1 LNHDA, CDR2 SQIVND (reference sequence). The CDR3 totals 16 residues. With 7 bases removed from V and 0 bases from J, the gap between germline ends came to 16 bases. For the CDR3, the DNA is TGTGCCAGTACCAAAATGGACTCGAGCTCCTACAATGAGCAGTTCTTC. This sequence encodes CASTKMDSSSYNEQFF.